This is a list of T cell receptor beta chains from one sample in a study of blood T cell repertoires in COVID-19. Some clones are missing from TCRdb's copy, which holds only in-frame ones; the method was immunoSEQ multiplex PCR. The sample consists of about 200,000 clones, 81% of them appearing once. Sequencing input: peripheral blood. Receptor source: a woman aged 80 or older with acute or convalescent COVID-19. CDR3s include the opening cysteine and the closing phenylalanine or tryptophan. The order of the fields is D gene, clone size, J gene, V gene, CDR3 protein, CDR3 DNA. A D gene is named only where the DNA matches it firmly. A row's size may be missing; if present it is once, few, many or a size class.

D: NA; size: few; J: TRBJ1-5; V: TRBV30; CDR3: CAWSHTGGGQPQHF; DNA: TGTGCCTGGAGTCACACCGGGGGGGGTCAGCCCCAGCATTTT
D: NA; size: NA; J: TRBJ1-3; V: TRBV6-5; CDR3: CASIPDGGTGNTIYF; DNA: TGTGCCAGCATTCCGGACGGGGGTACTGGAAACACCATATATTTT
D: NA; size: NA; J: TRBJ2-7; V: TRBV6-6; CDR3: CASSRSASRGSSYEQYF; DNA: TGTGCCAGCAGTCGATCCGCCAGCCGGGGTAGCTCCTACGAGCAGTACTTC
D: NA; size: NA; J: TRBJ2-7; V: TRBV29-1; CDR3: CSDPGPGVEAYEQYF; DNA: TGCAGCGATCCTGGGCCGGGAGTAGAGGCCTACGAGCAGTACTTC
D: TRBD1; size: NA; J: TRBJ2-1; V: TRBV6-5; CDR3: CASRTDRGNYNEQFF; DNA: TGTGCCAGCAGAACGGACAGGGGGAACTACAATGAGCAGTTCTTC
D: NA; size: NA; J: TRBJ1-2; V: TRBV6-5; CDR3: CASQRTEFNYGYTF; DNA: TGTGCCTCCCAGCGGACAGAGTTTAACTATGGCTACACCTTC
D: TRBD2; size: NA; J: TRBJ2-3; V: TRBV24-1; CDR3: CATSDPRGGDTQYF; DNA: TGTGCCACCAGTGACCCTCGCGGGGGAGATACGCAGTATTTT
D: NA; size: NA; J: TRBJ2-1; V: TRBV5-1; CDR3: CASSLEVGRNEQFF; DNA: TGCGCCAGCAGCTTGGAGGTAGGGAGGAATGAGCAGTTCTTC
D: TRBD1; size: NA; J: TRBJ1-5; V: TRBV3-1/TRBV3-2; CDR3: CASSQDVTGGRGNQPQHF; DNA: TGTGCCAGCAGCCAAGATGTTACAGGGGGAAGGGGCAATCAGCCCCAGCATTTT
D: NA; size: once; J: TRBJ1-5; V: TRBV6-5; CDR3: CASRREAGGQPQHF; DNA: TGTGCCAGCAGGAGGGAAGCTGGTGGTCAGCCCCAGCATTTT
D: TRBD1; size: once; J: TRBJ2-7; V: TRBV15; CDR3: CATSRDRSSYEQYF; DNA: TGTGCCACCAGCAGGGACAGGTCCTCCTACGAGCAGTACTTC
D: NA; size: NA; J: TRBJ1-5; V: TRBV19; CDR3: CASSDVGGGNQPQHF; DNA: TGTGCCAGTAGTGATGTTGGGGGGGGCAATCAGCCCCAGCATTTT
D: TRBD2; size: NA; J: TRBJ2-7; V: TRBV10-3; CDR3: CAIRGGTDSYEQYF; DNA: TGTGCCATCAGGGGGGGGACGGACTCCTACGAGCAGTACTTC
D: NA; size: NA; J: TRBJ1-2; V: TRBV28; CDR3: CASSLTSGNYGYTF; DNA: TGTGCCAGCAGTTTAACATCAGGGAACTATGGCTACACCTTC
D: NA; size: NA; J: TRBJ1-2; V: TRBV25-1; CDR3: CASSQGFNYGYTF; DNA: TGTGCCAGCAGTCAGGGATTTAACTATGGCTACACCTTC
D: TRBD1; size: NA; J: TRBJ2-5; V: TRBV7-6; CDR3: CASSSSGTGFGTQYF; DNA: TGTGCCAGCAGCTCCTCCGGGACAGGGTTCGGGACCCAGTACTTC
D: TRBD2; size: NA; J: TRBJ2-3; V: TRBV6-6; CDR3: CASKRGDSDTQYF; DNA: TGTGCCAGCAAGCGGGGGGACTCAGATACGCAGTATTTT
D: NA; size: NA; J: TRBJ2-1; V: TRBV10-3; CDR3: CAIRRDGMAGGEQFF; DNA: TGTGCCATCAGGAGGGATGGGATGGCCGGAGGTGAGCAGTTCTTC
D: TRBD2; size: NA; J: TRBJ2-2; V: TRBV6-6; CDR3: CASSPTRSIAGGRFTGELFF; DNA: TGTGCCAGCAGCCCGACCCGGTCTATAGCGGGGGGGAGATTCACCGGGGAGCTGTTTTTT
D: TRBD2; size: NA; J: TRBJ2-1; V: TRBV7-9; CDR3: CASSIGTSGNEQFF; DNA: TGTGCCAGCAGCATAGGGACTAGCGGCAATGAGCAGTTCTTC
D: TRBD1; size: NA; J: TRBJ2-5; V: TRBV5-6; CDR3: CASSLWDRELGTQYF; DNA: TGTGCCAGCAGCTTGTGGGACAGGGAGTTGGGGACCCAGTACTTC
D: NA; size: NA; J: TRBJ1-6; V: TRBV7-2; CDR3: CASSLSGVASGGFSPLHF; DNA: TGTGCCAGCAGCTTAAGTGGTGTCGCATCGGGGGGTTTTTCACCCCTCCACTTT
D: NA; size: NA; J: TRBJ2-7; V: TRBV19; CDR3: CASRRGDEQYF; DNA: TGTGCCAGTAGAAGGGGTGACGAGCAGTACTTC
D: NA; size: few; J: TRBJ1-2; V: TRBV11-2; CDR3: CASSLDPPGRVDTF; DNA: TGTGCCAGCAGCTTAGATCCCCCCGGCAGGGTGGACACCTTC
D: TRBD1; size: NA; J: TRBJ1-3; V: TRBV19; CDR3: CASSIDRDRVDTIYF; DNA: TGTGCCAGTAGTATAGACCGGGACAGGGTGGACACCATATATTTT
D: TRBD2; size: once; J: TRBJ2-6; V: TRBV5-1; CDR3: CASSLLAGGGGANVLTF; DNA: TGCGCCAGCAGCTTGCTAGCGGGGGGAGGTGGGGCCAACGTCCTGACTTTC
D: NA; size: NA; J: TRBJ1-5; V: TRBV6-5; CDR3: CATKDSYSNQPQHF; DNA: TGTGCCACCAAGGACAGCTATAGCAATCAGCCCCAGCATTTT
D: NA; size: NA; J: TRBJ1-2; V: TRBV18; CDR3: CASSPQTGSDNYGYTF; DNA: TGTGCCAGCTCACCGCAAACAGGGTCGGATAACTATGGCTACACCTTC
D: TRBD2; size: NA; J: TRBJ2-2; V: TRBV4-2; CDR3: CASSQDILAGGAGPGELFF; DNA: TGTGCCAGCAGCCAAGATATCCTAGCGGGGGGGGCTGGCCCCGGGGAGCTGTTTTTT
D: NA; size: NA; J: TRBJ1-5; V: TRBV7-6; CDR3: CASSLQQGGNQPQHF; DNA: TGTGCCAGCAGCCTACAACAGGGAGGCAATCAGCCCCAGCATTTT
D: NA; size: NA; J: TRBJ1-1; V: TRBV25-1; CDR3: CASSDSPGFMGEAFF; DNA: TGTGCCAGCAGTGATTCGCCGGGGTTTATGGGAGAAGCTTTCTTT
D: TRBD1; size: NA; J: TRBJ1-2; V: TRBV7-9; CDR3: CASRQSGTGTVYGYTF; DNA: TGTGCCAGCAGACAAAGCGGAACGGGGACAGTCTATGGCTACACCTTC
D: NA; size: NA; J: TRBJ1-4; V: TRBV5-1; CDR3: CASSLEGTGNEKLFF; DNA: TGCGCCAGCAGCTTGGAGGGAACAGGGAATGAAAAACTGTTTTTT
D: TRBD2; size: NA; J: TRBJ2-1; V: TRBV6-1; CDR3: CASSEVASGGPFQFF; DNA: TGTGCCAGCAGTGAAGTGGCCAGCGGGGGGCCTTTCCAGTTCTTC
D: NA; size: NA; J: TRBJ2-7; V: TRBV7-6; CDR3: CASSYGSEQYF; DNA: TGTGCCAGCAGCTACGGGTCGGAGCAGTACTTC
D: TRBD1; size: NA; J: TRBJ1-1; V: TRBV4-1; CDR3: CASTKLGQGVNTEAFF; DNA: TGCGCCAGCACCAAGTTGGGACAGGGAGTGAACACTGAAGCTTTCTTT
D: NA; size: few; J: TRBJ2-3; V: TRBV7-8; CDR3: CASSLGQASTDTQYF; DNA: TGTGCCAGCAGCTTAGGGCAGGCCAGCACAGATACGCAGTATTTT